Sequencing of this TCR beta chain was carried out in a study of blood T cells in healthy people across ages (dated by TCRdb to the mid-2010s). For context, the study as a whole: In model experiments, template switching captured roughly one uniquely barcoded TCR beta cDNA molecule for every two T cells. To track age-related changes in TCR beta repertoire diversity, the study relied on deep sequencing normalized with unique cDNA molecular identifiers. Donors were grouped into four age groups: young (average approximately 15 years), middle-aged (around 39), aged (around 56) and long-lived (approximately 75). To avoid experimental bias, donors of different ages were randomly spread across the sequencing lanes. For two donors (one aged 18 to 29 and one aged 80 or older), the study analyzed two additional independent replicas of 1 million unique cDNA reads from the same blood draw.

In the case of this clonotype: It has no known antigen specificity. Being one base from a much bigger clone, this may be a read error.

Overall results and qualifications from the work: The percentage of naive T cells measured by flow cytometry correlated strongly with observed TCR beta diversity. Donor CMV infection status was unknown, potentially confounding age-related changes in expanded clonotypes. Compared with the aged group, the long-lived group had more naive CD4+ T cells, fewer expanded clones and increased TCR diversity, a pattern suggesting age selection. Since profiling was done on bulk unsorted PBMCs, naive and antigen-experienced compartments could not be conclusively compared. Observed TCR beta diversity per million T cells fell roughly linearly with age, and a significant reduction was already apparent by age around 40. Estimates of total diversity from one million sequenced T cells were regarded as lower bounds and underestimates.

Systemically healthy Caucasian individuals from Russia, around 38 in total and aged about 6 to 100 years, were included as donors. Roughly 9.5 milliliters of peripheral blood were drawn from each donor into EDTA-treated Vacutainer tubes. Ficoll-Paque density-gradient centrifugation was used to isolate PBMCs, with at least 7 million obtained per sample. Trizol reagent was used to extract total RNA from PBMCs, with at least 5 micrograms per sample. The percentages of naive CD45RAhigh/CD27high T cells were determined by flow cytometry on a PBMC aliquot from every donor. The cysteine opens and the phenylalanine closes a CDR3 of 15 amino acids. CDR3 DNA is the only sequence kept; it has 45 bases, read in frame from the first base. The germline V gene encodes CDR1 MNHEY and CDR2 SVGAGI. The trim is 0 bases for V and 7 bases for J, with a gap of 16 bases between the germline ends. The library was built by means of 5' RACE. Instrument used: Illumina HiSeq 2500. The second PCR ran for roughly 7 to 11 cycles and used a J-beta primer mix along with a sample-barcoded 5' primer. A unique molecular identifier was introduced onto each TCR beta cDNA molecule by a template-switch 5' adaptor carrying 12 random nucleotides. Each sample yielded at least 3 million CDR3-containing paired-end reads. First-strand cDNA synthesis was performed from all RNA using the Mint cDNA synthesis kit, with priming by a TRBC-specific oligonucleotide. Following uracil-DNA glycosylase treatment, a first 18-cycle PCR with universal primers M1SS and BC2_uni_R was performed on all cDNA. The paper's data handling went like this. Normalization of each sample was performed by random selection of 1 million high-quality reads, each carrying a distinct molecular identifier. Reads sharing molecular identifiers were discarded rather than binned into consensus sequences. MiTCR, run with a Q25 quality threshold and the strictest error-elimination algorithm, handled CDR3 identification, clonotype clustering and error correction. A nonparametric unseen species model with Euler transformation was used to estimate a lower bound on total TCR beta diversity. Using fastp trimming at Q25 and MiXCR clonotype assembly, TCRdb reanalyzed the public sequencing data and kept in-frame beta chains. One record per CDR3 amino acid sequence lists the most common genes and DNA. None of the V and J calls come from the authors' own analysis; TCRdb made them. Here the sample has 550,000 to 650,000 distinct CDR3 sequences; approximately 30% occur a single time. 15% to 17% of the sample belongs to the ten largest clones.

This chain is built from TRBV6-5 and TRBJ2-7; the D region possibly corresponds to TRBD2 (6 bases align). Specimen: blood. This TCR was sampled from a woman of 80 years or more in good health. Read as DNA, the sequence is TGTGCCAGCAGTTACTCCGGGGGACCGGGACGGGAGCAGTACTTC. This is translated as CASSYSGGPGREQYF.